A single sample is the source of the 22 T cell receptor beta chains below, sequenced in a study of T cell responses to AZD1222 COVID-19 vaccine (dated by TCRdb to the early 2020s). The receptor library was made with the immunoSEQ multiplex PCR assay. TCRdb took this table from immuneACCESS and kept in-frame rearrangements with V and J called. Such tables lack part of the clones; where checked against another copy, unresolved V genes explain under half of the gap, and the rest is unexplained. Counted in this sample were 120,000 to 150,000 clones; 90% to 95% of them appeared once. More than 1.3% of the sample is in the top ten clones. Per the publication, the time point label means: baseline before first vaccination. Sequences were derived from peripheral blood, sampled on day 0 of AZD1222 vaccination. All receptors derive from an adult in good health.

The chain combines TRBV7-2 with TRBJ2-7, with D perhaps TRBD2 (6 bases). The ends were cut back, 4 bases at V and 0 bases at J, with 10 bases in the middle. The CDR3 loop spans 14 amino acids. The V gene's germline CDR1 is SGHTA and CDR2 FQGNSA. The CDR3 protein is CASSYDGSSYEQYF. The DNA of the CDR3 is TGTGCCAGCAGCTACGACGGGAGCTCCTACGAGCAGTACTTC.

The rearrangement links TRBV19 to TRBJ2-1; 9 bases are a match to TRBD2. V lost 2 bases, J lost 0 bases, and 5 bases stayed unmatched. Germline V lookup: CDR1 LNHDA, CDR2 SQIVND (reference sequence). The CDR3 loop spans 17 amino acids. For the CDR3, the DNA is TGTGCCAGTAGTATATCTAGCGGGATAAGCTCCTACAATGAGCAGTTCTTC. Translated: CASSISSGISSYNEQFF. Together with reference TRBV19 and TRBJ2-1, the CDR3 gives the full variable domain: DGGITQSPKYLFRKEGQNVTLSCEQNLNHDAMYWYRQDPGQGLRLIYYSQIVNDFQKGDIAEGYSVSREKKESFPLTVTSAQKNPTAFYLCASSISSGISSYNEQFFGPGTRLTVL.

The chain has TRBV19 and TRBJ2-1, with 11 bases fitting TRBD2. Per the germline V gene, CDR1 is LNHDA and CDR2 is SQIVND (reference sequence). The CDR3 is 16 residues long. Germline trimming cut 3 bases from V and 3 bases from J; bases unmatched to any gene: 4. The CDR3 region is CASSMLAGGIYNEQFF. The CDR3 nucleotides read TGTGCCAGTAGTATGCTAGCGGGGGGCATCTACAATGAGCAGTTCTTC.

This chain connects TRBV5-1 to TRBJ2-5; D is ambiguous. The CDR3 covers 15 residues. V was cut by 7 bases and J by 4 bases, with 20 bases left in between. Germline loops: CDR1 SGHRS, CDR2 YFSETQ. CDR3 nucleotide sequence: TGCGCCAGCGGCCCTCATTCGACGCTAGGAGAGACCCAGTACTTC. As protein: CASGPHSTLGETQYF.

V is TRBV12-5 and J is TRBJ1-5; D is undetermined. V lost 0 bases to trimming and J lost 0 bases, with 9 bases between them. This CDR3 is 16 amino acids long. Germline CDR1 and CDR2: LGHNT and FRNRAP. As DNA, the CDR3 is TGTGCTAGTGGTTTGGTAGTCGGACTTAGCAATCAGCCCCAGCATTTT. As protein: CASGLVVGLSNQPQHF. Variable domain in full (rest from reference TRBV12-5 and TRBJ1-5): DARVTQTPRHKVTEMGQEVTMRCQPILGHNTVFWYRQTMMQGLELLAYFRNRAPLDDSGMPKDRFSAEMPDATLATLKIQPSEPRDSAVYFCASGLVVGLSNQPQHFGDGTRLSIL.

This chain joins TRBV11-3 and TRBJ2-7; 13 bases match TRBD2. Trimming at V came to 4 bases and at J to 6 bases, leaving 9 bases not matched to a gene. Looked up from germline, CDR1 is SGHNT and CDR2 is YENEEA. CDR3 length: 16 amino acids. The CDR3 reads CASSSLGTSGMGEQYF. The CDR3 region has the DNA TGTGCCAGCAGCTCCCTCGGGACTAGCGGGATGGGCGAGCAGTACTTC.

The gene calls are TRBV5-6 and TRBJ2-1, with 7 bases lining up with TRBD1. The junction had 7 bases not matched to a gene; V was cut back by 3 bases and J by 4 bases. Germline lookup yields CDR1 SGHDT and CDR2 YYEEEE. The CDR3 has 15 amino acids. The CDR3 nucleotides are TGTGCCAGCAGCTCTCCGGGACAGCAGTACAATGAGCAGTTCTTC. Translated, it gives CASSSPGQQYNEQFF.

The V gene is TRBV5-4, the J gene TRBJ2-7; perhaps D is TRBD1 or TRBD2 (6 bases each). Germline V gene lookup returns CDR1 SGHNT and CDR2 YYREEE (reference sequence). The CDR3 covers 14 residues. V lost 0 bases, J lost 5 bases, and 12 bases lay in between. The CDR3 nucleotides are TGTGCCAGCAGCTTGGAGGGGGGCTTCAACGAGCAGTACTTC. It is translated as CASSLEGGFNEQYF.

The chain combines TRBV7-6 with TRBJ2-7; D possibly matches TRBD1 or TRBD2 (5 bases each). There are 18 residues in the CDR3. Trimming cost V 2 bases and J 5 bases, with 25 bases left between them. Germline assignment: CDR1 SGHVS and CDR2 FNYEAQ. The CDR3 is CASSLRGRPIHDVDEQYF. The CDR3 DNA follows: TGTGCCAGCAGCTTACGGGGCAGGCCTATCCACGATGTCGACGAGCAGTACTTC.

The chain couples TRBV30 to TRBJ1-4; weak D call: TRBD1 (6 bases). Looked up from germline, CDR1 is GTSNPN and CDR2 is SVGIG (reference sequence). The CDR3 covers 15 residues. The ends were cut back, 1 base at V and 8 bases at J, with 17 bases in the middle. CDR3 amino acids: CAWSERRGPNEKLFF. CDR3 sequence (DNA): TGTGCCTGGAGTGAGCGCAGGGGCCCGAACGAAAAACTGTTTTTT.

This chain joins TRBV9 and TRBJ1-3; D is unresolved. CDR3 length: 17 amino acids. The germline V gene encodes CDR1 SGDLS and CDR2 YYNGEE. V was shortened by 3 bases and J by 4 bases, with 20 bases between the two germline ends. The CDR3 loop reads CASSAETWQASGNTIYF. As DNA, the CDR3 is TGTGCCAGCAGCGCCGAGACCTGGCAGGCCTCCGGAAACACCATATATTTT.

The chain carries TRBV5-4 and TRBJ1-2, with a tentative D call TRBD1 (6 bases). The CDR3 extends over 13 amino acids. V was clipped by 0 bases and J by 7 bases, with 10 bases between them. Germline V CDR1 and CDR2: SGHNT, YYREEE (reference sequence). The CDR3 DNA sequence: TGTGCCAGCAGCTTGGAGGGGGTGGGTGGCTACACCTTC. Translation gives CASSLEGVGGYTF.

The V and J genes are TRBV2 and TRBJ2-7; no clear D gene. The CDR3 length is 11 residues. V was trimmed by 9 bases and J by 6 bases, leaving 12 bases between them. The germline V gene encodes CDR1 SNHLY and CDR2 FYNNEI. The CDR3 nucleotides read TGTGCCAGGGGTCCGCTCGCCGAGCAGTACTTC. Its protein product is CARGPLAEQYF.

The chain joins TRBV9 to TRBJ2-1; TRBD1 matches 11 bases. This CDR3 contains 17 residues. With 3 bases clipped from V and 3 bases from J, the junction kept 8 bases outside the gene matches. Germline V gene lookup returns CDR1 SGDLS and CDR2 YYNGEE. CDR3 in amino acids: CASSDTRTGGLYNEQFF. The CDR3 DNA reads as TGTGCCAGCAGCGACACCAGGACAGGGGGCCTCTACAATGAGCAGTTCTTC.

CDR3 DNA: TGTGCCAGCCGATCGAACACCGGGGAGCTGTTTTTT. The encoded protein is CASRSNTGELFF. This chain links TRBV12-3 or TRBV12-4 with TRBJ2-2; D uncertain. The ends were cut back, 8 bases at V and 0 bases at J, with 4 bases in the middle. This CDR3 is 12 amino acids long.

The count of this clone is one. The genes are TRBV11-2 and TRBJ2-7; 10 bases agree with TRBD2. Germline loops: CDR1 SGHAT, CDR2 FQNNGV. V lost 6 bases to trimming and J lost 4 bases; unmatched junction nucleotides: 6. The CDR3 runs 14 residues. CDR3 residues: CASRGAGGPYEQYF. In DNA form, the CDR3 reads TGTGCCAGCAGGGGAGCGGGGGGGCCATACGAGCAGTACTTC.

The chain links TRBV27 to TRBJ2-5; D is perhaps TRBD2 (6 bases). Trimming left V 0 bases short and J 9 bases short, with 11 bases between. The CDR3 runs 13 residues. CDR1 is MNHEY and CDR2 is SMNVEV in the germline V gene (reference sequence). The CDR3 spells CASSLSPGAAQYF. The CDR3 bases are TGTGCCAGCAGTTTATCGCCGGGAGCGGCCCAGTACTTC.

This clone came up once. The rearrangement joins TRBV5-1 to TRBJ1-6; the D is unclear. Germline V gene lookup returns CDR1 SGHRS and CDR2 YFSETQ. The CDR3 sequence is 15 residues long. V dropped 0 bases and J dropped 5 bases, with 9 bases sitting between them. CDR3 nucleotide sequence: TGCGCCAGCAGCTTGGACGGTCAAGATAATTCACCCCTCCACTTT. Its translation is CASSLDGQDNSPLHF.

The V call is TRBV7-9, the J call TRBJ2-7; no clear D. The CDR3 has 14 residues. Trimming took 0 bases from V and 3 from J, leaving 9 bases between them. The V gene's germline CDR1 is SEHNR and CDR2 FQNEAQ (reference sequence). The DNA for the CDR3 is TGTGCCAGCAGCTTAGCATCCCACAACTACGAGCAGTACTTC. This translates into CASSLASHNYEQYF.

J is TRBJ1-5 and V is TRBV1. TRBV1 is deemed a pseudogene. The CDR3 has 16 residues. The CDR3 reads CTSSQDKGSCNQPQHF. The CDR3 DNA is TGCACCAGCAGCCAAGATAAGGGGAGTTGCAATCAGCCCCAGCATTTT.

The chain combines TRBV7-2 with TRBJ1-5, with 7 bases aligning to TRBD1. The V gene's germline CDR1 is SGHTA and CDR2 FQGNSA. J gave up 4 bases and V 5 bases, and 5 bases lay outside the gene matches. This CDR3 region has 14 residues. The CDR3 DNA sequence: TGTGCCAGCAGCATGGCGACAGGGAATCAGCCCCAGCATTTT. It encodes CASSMATGNQPQHF.

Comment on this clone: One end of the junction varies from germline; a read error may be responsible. The CDR3 spells CASSYSDSSSNSPLHF. In nucleotides, the CDR3 is TGTGCCAGCAGTTACTCAGACAGTTCCTCTAATTCACCCCTCCACTTT. The gene calls are TRBV6-5 and TRBJ1-6; D is perhaps TRBD1 (5 bases). Germline lookup yields CDR1 MNHEY and CDR2 SVGAGI. CDR3 length: 16 amino acids.